This TCR beta chain comes out of a study of CD4 T cells in relation to SARS-CoV-2 and coronaviruses. For the study at large: ViraFEST: approximately ten-day antigen culture of PBMCs, then TCR beta CDR3 sequencing. The restricting HLA molecule for shared crossreactive spike epitopes was mapped.

There are 16 residues in the CDR3. Trimming cost V 6 bases and J 10 bases; bases outside gene matches: 14. Germline V gene lookup returns CDR1 MDHEN and CDR2 SYDVKM. Profiled with immunoSEQ multiplex PCR; TCRdb holds only in-frame clones, not every one. The sample has around 45,000 clones; around 80% are singletons. Study findings and constraints: According to naive versus memory sequencing, detected responses are memory recall, not newly primed.

Naive or memory CD4+ cells were cultured 1:1 with T cell-depleted PBMCs plus CEF. As concerns this clone: Its target is unknown.

The gene calls are TRBV28 and TRBJ2-1, with TRBD2 identical over 11 bases. This sequence originates from an adult with COVID-19. Material: naive CD4+ T cells from PBMCs, cultured in vitro. Described subset: naive CD4+ T cells isolated by negative enrichment. DNA of the CDR3: TGTGCCAGCAGGGGGGAGGGGACTAGCGGTCCTCGGGAGCAGTTCTTC. Translating it yields CASRGEGTSGPREQFF.